These 15 T cell receptor beta chains were all obtained from the same sample, sequenced in a study of OX40 agonist ivuxolimab in advanced cancers. Here immunoSEQ multiplex PCR was the method, and the copy in TCRdb shows in-frame clones only, minus some. The sample has about 34,000 clones; around 83% are singletons. Specimen: CD4+ or CD8+ T cells sorted from blood, collected in a trial of the OX40 agonist ivuxolimab. Source of these receptors: an adult with an advanced solid tumor such as melanoma, head and neck, liver or kidney cancer.

This clone showed up just once. Here the CDR3 DNA reads TGTGCCAGCAGCGTAGAGGGTAGCTTCGACGAGCAGTACTTC. Amino acid sequence: CASSVEGSFDEQYF. This chain joins TRBV9 and TRBJ2-7; D gene uncertain. There are 14 residues in the CDR3. The germline CDR1 and CDR2 sequences are SGDLS and YYNGEE. The V end was cut by 0 bases, the J end by 5 bases, with 12 bases between.

The rearrangement links TRBV28 to TRBJ2-1, with TRBD1 identical over 7 bases. The CDR3 is 16 amino acids. With V trimmed by 6 bases and J by 1 base, 9 bases remained unmatched. Germline assignment: CDR1 MDHEN and CDR2 SYDVKM. The CDR3 sequence: CASRESTGLSYNEQFF. CDR3 DNA sequence: TGTGCCAGCAGGGAATCGACAGGGCTGTCCTACAATGAGCAGTTCTTC.

The chain is built from TRBV9 and TRBJ2-5, with TRBD2 identical over 10 bases. V lost 0 bases, J lost 4 bases, and 6 bases stayed unmatched. The CDR3 is 16 residues long. Germline assignment: CDR1 SGDLS and CDR2 YYNGEE. CDR3 in amino acids: CASSVGSGRVGETQYF. CDR3 DNA: TGTGCCAGCAGCGTAGGGAGCGGGAGGGTAGGAGAGACCCAGTACTTC. Together with reference TRBV9 and TRBJ2-5, the CDR3 gives the full variable domain: DSGVTQTPKHLITATGQRVTLRCSPRSGDLSVYWYQQSLDQGLQFLIQYYNGEERAKGNILERFSAQQFPDLHSELNLSSLELGDSALYFCASSVGSGRVGETQYFGPGTRLLVL.

The chain uses TRBV27 and TRBJ2-7; possibly TRBD1 for D (6 bases). The CDR3 is 13 residues long. Trimming took off 2 bases at V and 3 bases at J, with 8 bases between the two ends. Germline CDR1 MNHEY, CDR2 SMNVEV (reference sequence). The CDR3 loop reads CASSLRDNYEQYF. The CDR3 region has the DNA TGTGCCAGCAGTTTACGGGACAACTACGAGCAGTACTTC.

V and J are TRBV6-1 and TRBJ1-5; 8 bases line up with TRBD1. V shed 10 bases, J shed 9 bases, and the junction held 11 bases outside the gene matches. Looked up from germline, CDR1 is MNHNS and CDR2 is SASEGT. The CDR3 contains 13 residues. The CDR3 coding sequence is TGTGCCACCAGACAGGGGAAGTTCAGGCCCCAGCATTTT. Encoded protein: CATRQGKFRPQHF.

J is TRBJ2-1 and V is TRBV5-6, with 8 positions matching TRBD2. This CDR3 is built from 14 residues. V dropped 9 bases and J dropped 6; count of bases not matched to a gene: 11. CDR1 is SGHDT and CDR2 is YYEEEE in the germline V gene. This CDR3 is CATGLAGGINEQFF. CDR3 nucleotides: TGTGCCACAGGACTTGCGGGAGGTATCAATGAGCAGTTCTTC.

The chain combines TRBV7-6 with TRBJ2-1; D is uncertain. The germline gives CDR1 SGHVS, CDR2 FNYEAQ. Trimming took off 2 bases at V and 1 base at J, with 9 bases between the two ends. CDR3 size: 15 residues. CDR3 in amino acids: CASSLSTPSYNEQFF. CDR3 bases: TGTGCCAGCAGCTTAAGTACGCCTTCCTACAATGAGCAGTTCTTC.

CDR3 protein: CASSGLWTSGPASYEQYF. CDR3 DNA sequence: TGTGCCAGCAGCGGTTTGTGGACTAGCGGGCCGGCCTCCTACGAGCAGTACTTC. V is TRBV2 and J is TRBJ2-7, with 11 bases aligning to TRBD2. Germline CDR1 and CDR2: SNHLY and FYNNEI. CDR3 size: 18 residues. Trimming cost V 6 bases and J 0 bases; bases outside gene matches: 13.

This clone is a singleton in its sample. V usage is TRBV6-5 and J usage is TRBJ2-1; D is unclear. The CDR3 consists of 12 residues. The V gene lost 0 bases and the J gene lost 7 bases, with 4 bases spanning the gap. The germline V gene has CDR1 MNHEY and CDR2 SVGAGI. The CDR3 DNA sequence: TGTGCCAGCAGTTACTCTGGGAATGAGCAGTTCTTC. It translates to CASSYSGNEQFF.

The J gene is TRBJ1-1, the V gene TRBV5-6; D remains unclear. The CDR3 covers 13 residues. Per germline, CDR1 SGHDT and CDR2 YYEEEE. V gave up 5 bases and J gave up 5 bases, with 13 bases separating them. This CDR3 is CASRNWGGTEAFF. The CDR3 coding sequence is TGTGCCAGCAGAAATTGGGGAGGGACTGAAGCTTTCTTT.

This rearrangement joins TRBV5-1 to TRBJ2-1, with D uncertain. The CDR3 consists of 14 residues. The V and J ends lost 7 bases and 0 bases respectively, with 11 bases between them. CDR1 and CDR2 from the germline V gene are SGHRS and YFSETQ. The CDR3: CASGSPSSYNEQFF. CDR3 in DNA: TGCGCCAGCGGTAGTCCGAGCTCCTACAATGAGCAGTTCTTC.

The chain is built from TRBV28 and TRBJ2-6; 8 nucleotides align to TRBD1. The CDR3 covers 14 residues. V lost 10 bases to trimming and J lost 7 bases; unmatched junction nucleotides: 9. Germline V gene sequence: CDR1 MDHEN, CDR2 SYDVKM. CDR3 sequence reads: CATMDRAGANVLTF. The CDR3, as DNA: TGTGCCACCATGGACAGGGCGGGAGCCAACGTCCTGACTTTC.

The V gene is TRBV4-1, the J gene TRBJ2-7; D possibly corresponds to TRBD2 (6 bases). This CDR3 region has 16 residues. Germline loops: CDR1 MGHRA, CDR2 YSYEKL. V was shortened by 0 bases and J by 5 bases, with 17 bases between the two germline ends. The CDR3 DNA follows: TGCGCCAGCAGCCAAGAAGGCGGGATAGTGAAGGACGAGCAGTACTTC. Protein sequence: CASSQEGGIVKDEQYF.

The CDR3 bases are TGTGCCAGCAGTTTGGGACAGGGGTACTACGAGCAGTACTTC. Translated: CASSLGQGYYEQYF. The rearrangement links TRBV27 to TRBJ2-7, with 10 bases fitting TRBD1. The CDR3 runs to 14 residues. After removal of 3 bases from V and 3 bases from J, the junction contained 2 bases not matched to a gene. CDR1 is MNHEY and CDR2 is SMNVEV in the germline V gene (reference sequence).

The chain links TRBV6-1 to TRBJ1-1; D call uncertain. V shed 6 bases and J shed 12 bases, with 17 bases lying between them. Germline lookup yields CDR1 MNHNS and CDR2 SASEGT. The CDR3 sequence is 12 residues long. The CDR3 DNA reads as TGTGCCAGCAGGTACGACCCTAAAACGTCTTTCTTT. Its protein product is CASRYDPKTSFF.